The T cell receptor beta chain under discussion was sequenced for a study of T cell responses to AZD1222 COVID-19 vaccine. This clone has only a few counts. Some clones are missing from TCRdb's copy, which holds only in-frame ones; the method was immunoSEQ multiplex PCR. This table holds about 93,000 clones, about 86% found once. The V end was cut by 7 bases, the J end by 6 bases, with 19 bases between. Germline CDR1 is LNHDA and CDR2 is SQIVND (reference sequence). The CDR3 sequence is 14 residues long. Specimen: peripheral blood, collected on day 0 of AZD1222 vaccination. This TCR was sampled from an adult in good health. The chain employs TRBV19 and TRBJ2-7; D uncertain. The CDR3 region has the DNA TGTGCCAGTAAGGCTAACGGCGTGTACGCCGAGCAGTACTTC. Residues: CASKANGVYAEQYF.